These T cell receptor beta chains were read from a single sample in a study of OX40 agonist ivuxolimab in advanced cancers. Clones were read by immunoSEQ multiplex PCR, and TCRdb kept only the in-frame ones, dropping some. Of 92,000 or so clones listed, approximately 90% are singletons. The sequencing here drew on CD4+ or CD8+ T cells sorted from blood, taken in a trial of the OX40 agonist ivuxolimab. The receptors come from an adult with an advanced solid tumor such as melanoma, head and neck, liver or kidney cancer. CDR3s leave out the opening cysteine and the closing phenylalanine or tryptophan. The D gene is left open where the match is weak. The size entry is marked missing in some rows and otherwise reads once, few, many or a size class.

j_gene,abundance,d_gene,v_gene,CDR3aa
TRBJ2-1,NA,NA,TRBV19,ASTDGSANDNEQF
TRBJ2-2,once,NA,TRBV7-3,ASSRNPNTGELF
TRBJ2-4,NA,TRBD1,TRBV2,ASSPGTGQYIQY
TRBJ2-1,NA,TRBD2,TRBV27,ASTSGSSYNEQF
TRBJ1-5,NA,TRBD1,TRBV7-8,ASSPGTGSNQPQH
TRBJ1-1,NA,NA,TRBV9,ASRTEINTEAF
TRBJ1-1,once,NA,TRBV19,ASSIGVRGASLTEAF
TRBJ2-4,NA,NA,TRBV6-6,ASSAGKLKNIQY
TRBJ2-3,NA,TRBD2,TRBV29-1,SVEGLAGGWSTDTQY
TRBJ2-7,NA,NA,TRBV28,ASNGRTYEQY
TRBJ2-7,NA,NA,TRBV10-1,ASSDRYGNEQY
TRBJ2-7,NA,TRBD1,TRBV2,ASSGRDRGSYEQY
TRBJ2-1,NA,NA,TRBV6-5,ASQSTGNEQF
TRBJ2-7,NA,NA,TRBV27,ASSLFRRDEQY
TRBJ2-5,once,TRBD1,TRBV6-1,ASTPTGTAQETQY
NA,NA,TRBD2,TRBV28,ASSLTSGAYYEQY
TRBJ1-4,NA,NA,TRBV30,AWRRGLVGGEKLF
TRBJ2-2,NA,TRBD1,TRBV7-9,ASSNSRGRRDTGELF
TRBJ1-4,NA,NA,TRBV5-1,ASSLIPLSGEKLF
TRBJ2-3,NA,NA,TRBV7-9,ASSLASDTQY
TRBJ2-1,NA,NA,TRBV29-1,SERDFDEQF
TRBJ2-6,NA,TRBD1,TRBV10-1,ASSGQASSGANVLT
TRBJ2-1,NA,NA,TRBV30,AWSLGGRSEQF
TRBJ2-5,NA,NA,TRBV9,ASSVGGTGVRETQY
TRBJ2-7,NA,TRBD1,TRBV10-3,AISNRDRAYEQY
TRBJ2-1,NA,NA,TRBV25-1,ASSVKIVLANNEQF
TRBJ2-3,NA,NA,TRBV20-1,SARDLVTQY
TRBJ2-7,NA,TRBD2,TRBV7-8,ASSVGLAGDYEQY
TRBJ1-1,NA,NA,TRBV6-6,ASSYVRHTEAF
TRBJ2-2,NA,NA,TRBV5-4,ASSPTGYTGELF
TRBJ2-7,NA,TRBD2,TRBV7-9,ASSALAGEKSYEQY
TRBJ1-1,NA,NA,TRBV18,ASSPLQTDEAF
TRBJ2-7,NA,NA,TRBV2,ASRGAVDEQY
TRBJ1-6,NA,TRBD1,TRBV28,ASRPYRDRGCYNSPLH
TRBJ2-2,NA,NA,TRBV7-3,ASSFSLSTGELF
TRBJ1-5,NA,NA,TRBV28,ASSLAANQPQH
TRBJ2-1,NA,TRBD2,TRBV4-1,ASSQGLLAGGADEQF
TRBJ2-7,few,NA,TRBV27,ASSLNRVSYEQY
TRBJ2-1,NA,NA,TRBV6-5,ASSGGASEQF
TRBJ2-5,NA,NA,TRBV5-6,ASSLVGRETQY
TRBJ1-5,NA,NA,TRBV2,ASSYRFNQPQH
TRBJ2-7,NA,NA,TRBV21-1,ASSRHRVWHEQY
TRBJ1-1,NA,TRBD1,TRBV28,ASSLFKGGLTPVNTEAF
TRBJ2-1,NA,TRBD2,TRBV5-1,ASSLAPASGRALRNEQF
TRBJ2-2,NA,NA,TRBV4-2,ASSQDAGYTGELF
TRBJ2-3,NA,NA,TRBV5-5,ASSLEAHRYLSDTQY
TRBJ2-7,NA,NA,TRBV7-3,ASSRGRSYEQY
TRBJ2-6,NA,TRBD1,TRBV5-8,ASSTGQGAAGANVLT
TRBJ1-4,NA,NA,TRBV7-9,ASSPQGIEKLF
TRBJ2-7,NA,NA,TRBV28,ASSPSRQGPYEQY
TRBJ1-1,NA,NA,TRBV10-1,ASRPDRNTEAF
TRBJ2-7,NA,TRBD2,TRBV30,AWSRLAGAIYEQY
TRBJ2-7,NA,NA,TRBV6-5,ASSRQGSDPYEQY
TRBJ2-1,NA,NA,TRBV5-1,ASSLGGSYNEQF
TRBJ2-5,NA,TRBD1,TRBV30,AWAGQGQETQY
TRBJ1-4,NA,NA,TRBV5-3,ASSLSRGTNEKLF
TRBJ1-1,NA,NA,TRBV10-3,AISDPTGLGPRAF
TRBJ2-2,once,TRBD2,TRBV7-9,ASSPGTSGRATGELF
TRBJ2-7,NA,TRBD1,TRBV2,ASSEQGAVTGDEQY
TRBJ2-7,NA,TRBD1,TRBV2,ASSEQWTGNDEQY